Listed below are T cell receptor beta chains from one sample, sequenced in a study of cytomegalovirus exposure and HLA in healthy donors. Measured with immunoSEQ multiplex PCR; TCRdb has only the in-frame clones, and not every one. The table for this sample gives 110,000 to 150,000 clones. Sequences were obtained from PBMCs. The receptors come from a man aged 35-49 years in good health and CMV-seronegative. Each CDR3 is given with its conserved first and last residue. The D gene is left open where the match is weak.

v_gene	d_gene	j_gene	CDR3aa	CDR3nt
TRBV5-1	TRBD1	TRBJ1-1	CASSLDRTTSLNTEAFF	TGCGCCAGCAGCCTGGACAGGACAACATCTCTAAACACTGAAGCTTTCTTT
TRBV29-1	TRBD2	TRBJ2-3	CSVSRRLAGGSTDTQYF	TGCAGCGTTTCCCGAAGACTAGCGGGGGGGAGCACAGATACGCAGTATTTT
TRBV29-1	TRBD2	TRBJ2-7	CSVRGAGGSYEQYF	TGCAGCGTTAGGGGCGCGGGGGGCTCCTACGAGCAGTACTTC
TRBV7-9	TRBD2	TRBJ2-7	CASSPTLAGGPEQYF	TGTGCCAGCAGCCCGACACTAGCGGGGGGGCCCGAGCAGTACTTC
TRBV7-9	TRBD1	TRBJ2-6	CASSIGTGGPGANVLTF	TGTGCCAGCTCCATCGGGACAGGGGGTCCTGGGGCCAACGTCCTGACTTTC
TRBV5-4	TRBD1	TRBJ1-6	CASSQGQGAQSSPLHF	TGTGCCAGCAGCCAAGGACAGGGAGCCCAGAGTTCACCCCTCCACTTT
TRBV10-3	TRBD2	TRBJ2-3	CAISEQSSGGFTDTQYF	TGTGCCATCAGTGAACAATCTAGCGGTGGATTCACAGATACGCAGTATTTT
TRBV28	NA	TRBJ2-2	CASSLGQFTTGELFF	TGTGCCAGCAGTTTAGGTCAGTTTACCACCGGGGAGCTGTTTTTT
TRBV7-8	NA	TRBJ2-1	CASSTYRESNEQFF	TGTGCCAGCAGCACCTACAGGGAAAGCAATGAGCAGTTCTTC
TRBV18	TRBD1	TRBJ2-7	CASSPPPGQGAKNEQYF	TGTGCCAGCTCACCTCCACCGGGGCAGGGGGCGAAGAACGAGCAGTACTTC
TRBV2	TRBD1	TRBJ2-1	CASNWGGQGISYNEQFF	TGTGCCAGCAATTGGGGGGGACAGGGAATATCCTACAATGAGCAGTTCTTC
TRBV2	TRBD2	TRBJ2-1	CASTTSGYNEQFF	TGTGCCAGCACGACTAGCGGATACAATGAGCAGTTCTTC
TRBV25-1	NA	TRBJ1-2	CASTQGGHYGYTF	TGTGCCAGCACTCAAGGGGGACACTATGGCTACACCTTC
TRBV7-2	TRBD2	TRBJ2-5	CASSPGLAGETQYF	TGTGCCAGCAGCCCTGGACTAGCGGGGGAGACCCAGTACTTC
TRBV7-2	TRBD1	TRBJ2-7	CASSFRGRAGEQYF	TGTGCCAGCAGCTTCAGGGGGAGAGCTGGCGAGCAGTACTTC
TRBV29-1	TRBD1	TRBJ2-3	CSVAPTGITDTQYF	TGCAGCGTTGCCCCGACAGGGATCACAGATACGCAGTATTTT
TRBV5-1	TRBD1	TRBJ1-1	CASGGTGNTGAFF	TGCGCCAGCGGGGGGACAGGGAACACTGGAGCTTTCTTT
TRBV29-1	TRBD1	TRBJ2-3	CSEMTGADTQYF	TGCAGCGAGATGACAGGGGCAGATACGCAGTATTTT
TRBV19	NA	TRBJ2-5	CASSTGRGQETQYF	TGTGCCAGTAGTACCGGCCGAGGGCAAGAGACCCAGTACTTC
TRBV7-6	TRBD2	TRBJ2-2	CASSGGGNTGELFF	TGTGCCAGCAGCGGCGGGGGGAACACCGGGGAGCTGTTTTTT
TRBV7-2	TRBD2	TRBJ2-7	CASSHMGGGDYEQYF	TGTGCCAGCAGCCACATGGGCGGGGGTGACTACGAGCAGTACTTC
TRBV6-1	TRBD1	TRBJ1-2	CASSKAQGDYGYTF	TGTGCCAGCAGTAAAGCACAGGGGGACTATGGCTACACCTTC
TRBV20-1	NA	TRBJ1-1	CSAAGDTEAFF	TGCAGTGCAGCAGGGGACACTGAAGCTTTCTTT
TRBV4-1	NA	TRBJ2-5	CASSLGLIQETQYF	TGCGCCAGCAGCCTTGGACTTATCCAAGAGACCCAGTACTTC